Each of the 20 T cell receptor beta chains below was sequenced from the same sample in a study of blood T cell repertoires in COVID-19. Clones were sequenced by immunoSEQ multiplex PCR, and TCRdb holds only the in-frame ones, with some missing. The sample lists about 500,000 clones; 85% to 90% were seen once. Sequenced sample: peripheral blood. Every receptor here comes from a woman aged 50 to 60 with COVID-19, enrolled during active disease.

This chain joins TRBV30 and TRBJ1-1; 7 positions agree with TRBD1. The germline V gene has CDR1 GTSNPN and CDR2 SVGIG (reference sequence). The CDR3 sequence is 15 residues long. J was trimmed by 1 base and V by 4 bases; bases with no gene match: 9. CDR3 amino acids: CAWTGGRHTNTEAFF. CDR3 nucleotide sequence: TGTGCCTGGACAGGGGGGCGGCATACGAACACTGAAGCTTTCTTT. The variable domain in full, with the rest retrieved from reference TRBV30 and TRBJ1-1, is SQTIHQWPATLVQPVGSPLSLECTVEGTSNPNLYWYRQAAGRGLQLLFYSVGIGQISSEVPQNLSASRPQDRQFILSSKKLLLSDSGFYLCAWTGGRHTNTEAFFGQGTRLTVV.

The chain has TRBV28 and TRBJ1-5; 7 nucleotides agree with TRBD1. The CDR3 has 14 residues. With V trimmed by 4 bases and J by 6 bases, 6 bases remained unmatched. Germline V gene data show CDR1 as MDHEN and CDR2 as SYDVKM. The CDR3 DNA follows: TGTGCCAGCAGTTGGGGGACAGAGCCTCAGCCCCAGCATTTT. This gives the protein CASSWGTEPQPQHF.

This clone was seen only a few times. This chain joins TRBV7-2 and TRBJ1-1; 7 nucleotides match TRBD1. Per germline, CDR1 SGHTA and CDR2 FQGNSA. The V and J ends lost 5 bases and 4 bases, in that order; junction bases with no gene match: 7. The CDR3 is 14 residues long. The CDR3 reads CASSPPRQGTEAFF. In DNA form, the CDR3 reads TGTGCCAGCAGCCCACCCCGACAGGGCACTGAAGCTTTCTTT.

V and J are TRBV7-3 and TRBJ1-1; tentative D call: TRBD1 (6 bases). Germline V CDR1 and CDR2: SGHTA, FQGTGA. V lost 0 bases, J lost 3 bases, and 11 bases lay in between. The CDR3 has 15 amino acids. CDR3 protein: CASSLTKGGDTEAFF. In nucleotides, the CDR3 is TGTGCCAGCAGCTTAACCAAAGGGGGGGACACTGAAGCTTTCTTT.

The rearrangement uses TRBV7-2 and TRBJ1-1; D is ambiguous. The CDR3 sequence is 15 residues long. V lost 5 bases, J lost 1 base, and 14 bases lay in between. The germline V gene encodes CDR1 SGHTA and CDR2 FQGNSA. The CDR3 DNA follows: TGTGCCAGCAGCCCAGTAGGAGGAAGGAACACTGAAGCTTTCTTT. Its protein product is CASSPVGGRNTEAFF.

V usage is TRBV10-3 and J usage is TRBJ2-7; D is uncertain. Germline loops: CDR1 ENHRY, CDR2 SYGVKD. V lost 8 bases and J 0 bases, leaving 8 bases between the germline ends. This CDR3 is 12 amino acids long. As DNA, the CDR3 is TGTGCCATCGGGTACAGCTCCTACGAGCAGTACTTC. This encodes CAIGYSSYEQYF.

This clone was seen just once. The CDR3 sequence is CASRKRDVYGYTF. CDR3 in DNA: TGTGCCAGTAGAAAGAGGGATGTCTATGGCTACACCTTC. The chain is built from TRBV19 and TRBJ1-2; no reliable D call. Trimming removed 6 bases from V and 4 bases from J, with 12 bases in between. The CDR3 is 13 amino acids. The V gene's germline CDR1 is LNHDA and CDR2 SQIVND (reference sequence).

The chain carries TRBV2 and TRBJ2-7, with TRBD1 matching 7 bases. Germline-derived CDR1 and CDR2 are SNHLY and FYNNEI. J was trimmed by 0 bases and V by 4 bases; bases with no gene match: 9. The CDR3 sequence is 16 residues long. The CDR3 region has the DNA TGTGCCAGCAGTGTAAACACGGGACAGAGCTCCTACGAGCAGTACTTC. This encodes CASSVNTGQSSYEQYF.

The chain uses TRBV19 and TRBJ2-5, with 9 bases identical to TRBD1. The trim removed 5 bases at V and 7 bases at J, leaving 8 bases unmatched. Per germline, CDR1 LNHDA and CDR2 SQIVND (reference sequence). The CDR3 is 14 amino acids. CDR3 nucleotide sequence: TGTGCCAGTAGTGCGACAGGGGGAAAAGGGACCCAGTACTTC. Residues: CASSATGGKGTQYF.

J is TRBJ2-1 and V is TRBV30; weak D call: TRBD2 (6 bases). Trimming shortened V by 7 bases and J by 10 bases, and 20 bases separated the two germline ends. Germline CDR1 and CDR2: GTSNPN and SVGIG (reference sequence). This CDR3 is 13 amino acids long. Here the CDR3 reads CAFPGSNYGEQFF. The DNA of the CDR3 is TGTGCCTTTCCCGGGAGTAATTATGGAGAGCAGTTCTTC.

The V and J genes are TRBV12-3 or TRBV12-4 and TRBJ1-2; TRBD1 agrees at 8 bases. The CDR3 covers 13 residues. Trimming cost V 6 bases and J 7 bases; bases outside gene matches: 7. The CDR3 bases are TGTGCCAGCAGCCGTGACAGGGGTAGTGGCTACACCTTC. Its translation is CASSRDRGSGYTF.

This chain connects TRBV5-1 to TRBJ2-5; TRBD1 matches at 7 bases. This CDR3 region has 15 residues. J gave up 5 bases and V 4 bases, and 11 bases lay outside the gene matches. Germline CDR1 reads SGHRS; CDR2 reads YFSETQ. The DNA for the CDR3 is TGCGCCAGCAGCCTGGGACAGCTCGAAGGCGAGACCCAGTACTTC. Amino acids: CASSLGQLEGETQYF.

The chain is built from TRBV14 and TRBJ2-1; a possible D gene is TRBD1 (5 bases). Trimming cost V 4 bases and J 0 bases, with 13 bases left between them. Germline-derived CDR1 and CDR2 are SGHDN and FVKESK. The CDR3 covers 16 residues. CDR3 DNA sequence: TGTGCCAGCAGCCTCCTGACAGCAAGCTCCTACAATGAGCAGTTCTTC. As protein: CASSLLTASSYNEQFF.

The V gene is TRBV6-5, the J gene TRBJ2-7; 9 bases align to TRBD1. From germline, CDR1 is MNHEY and CDR2 SVGAGI. The CDR3 length is 14 residues. V shed 5 bases, J shed 0 bases, and the junction held 2 bases outside the gene matches. CDR3 nucleotides: TGTGCCAGCAGTCGGACAGGGGTCTCCTACGAGCAGTACTTC. Amino acid sequence: CASSRTGVSYEQYF.

The chain links TRBV6-2 or TRBV6-3 to TRBJ2-2; 8 bases align to TRBD1. V lost 5 bases, J lost 9 bases, and 17 bases stayed unmatched. CDR1 and CDR2 from the germline V gene are MNHEY and SVGEGT. The CDR3 spans 17 residues. The CDR3: CASSLDQGAPSIRELFF. The CDR3 bases are TGTGCCAGCAGTCTCGATCAGGGGGCGCCCAGTATACGGGAGCTGTTTTTT.

Here the CDR3 reads CASSWNRESYTF. The CDR3 region has the DNA TGTGCCAGCAGCTGGAACAGGGAGAGCTACACCTTC. V and J are TRBV7-2 and TRBJ1-2, with a tentative D call TRBD1 (6 bases). Trimming removed 4 bases from V and 9 bases from J, with 12 bases in between. Germline V gene data show CDR1 as SGHTA and CDR2 as FQGNSA. The CDR3 runs 12 residues.

This clone was detected only once. The genes are TRBV5-4 and TRBJ1-2, with 12 bases that match TRBD1. Looked up from germline, CDR1 is SGHNT and CDR2 is YYREEE (reference sequence). V shed 4 bases and J 4 bases; nucleotides not matched to a gene: 5. This CDR3 comprises 15 residues. The CDR3 sequence: CASSGTGGMIYGYTF. The CDR3, as DNA: TGTGCCAGCAGCGGGACAGGGGGCATGATCTATGGCTACACCTTC.

This chain uses TRBV12-3 or TRBV12-4 with TRBJ2-7; 10 bases line up with TRBD1. With 5 bases clipped from V and 2 bases from J, the junction kept 0 bases outside the gene matches. The CDR3 has 13 amino acids. The CDR3 region is CASSGQGAYEQYF. The CDR3 DNA sequence: TGTGCCAGCAGTGGACAGGGGGCCTACGAGCAGTACTTC.

This chain uses TRBV5-1 with TRBJ2-2; the match to TRBD2 covers 15 bases. Losses at the gene ends were 4 bases for V and 4 bases for J; bases not matched to a gene: 8. Per germline, CDR1 SGHRS and CDR2 YFSETQ. This CDR3 is built from 18 residues. The CDR3 spells CASSAPGLAGGPTGELFF. The CDR3 nucleotides read TGCGCCAGCAGCGCGCCTGGACTAGCGGGGGGGCCCACCGGGGAGCTGTTTTTT. The full variable domain, rest sourced from reference TRBV5-1 and TRBJ2-2, is KAGVTQTPRYLIKTRGQQVTLSCSPISGHRSVSWYQQTPGQGLQFLFEYFSETQRNKGNFPGRFSGRQFSNSRSEMNVSTLELGDSALYLCASSAPGLAGGPTGELFFGEGSRLTVL.

The genes are TRBV7-9 and TRBJ1-2; tentatively, D is TRBD1 (6 bases). V lost 5 bases to trimming and J lost 7 bases, with 17 bases between them. CDR3 length equals 14 residues. The germline V gene has CDR1 SEHNR and CDR2 FQNEAQ (reference sequence). CDR3 bases: TGTGCCAGCAGCCTCGGTCGGGGGGCGATTGGCTACACCTTC. It codes for CASSLGRGAIGYTF.